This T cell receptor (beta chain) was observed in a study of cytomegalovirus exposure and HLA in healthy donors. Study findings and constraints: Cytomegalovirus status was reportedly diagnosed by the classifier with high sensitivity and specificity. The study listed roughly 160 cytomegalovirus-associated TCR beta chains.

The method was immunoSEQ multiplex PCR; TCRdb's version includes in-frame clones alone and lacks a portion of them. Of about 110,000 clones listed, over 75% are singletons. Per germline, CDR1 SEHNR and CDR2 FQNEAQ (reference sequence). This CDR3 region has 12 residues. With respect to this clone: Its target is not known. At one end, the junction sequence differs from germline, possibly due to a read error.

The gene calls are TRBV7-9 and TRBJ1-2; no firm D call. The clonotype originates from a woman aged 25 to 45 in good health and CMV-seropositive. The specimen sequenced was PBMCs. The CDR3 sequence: CASSLGRRTKAF. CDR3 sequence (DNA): TGTGCCAGCAGCTTAGGTCGCAGAACTAAGGCCTTC. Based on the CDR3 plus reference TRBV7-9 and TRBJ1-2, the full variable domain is DTGVSQNPRHKITKRGQNVTFRCDPISEHNRLYWYRQTLGQGPEFLTYFQNEAQLEKSRLLSDRFSAERPKGSFSTLEIQRTEQGDSAMYLCASSLGRRTKAFGSGTRLTVV.